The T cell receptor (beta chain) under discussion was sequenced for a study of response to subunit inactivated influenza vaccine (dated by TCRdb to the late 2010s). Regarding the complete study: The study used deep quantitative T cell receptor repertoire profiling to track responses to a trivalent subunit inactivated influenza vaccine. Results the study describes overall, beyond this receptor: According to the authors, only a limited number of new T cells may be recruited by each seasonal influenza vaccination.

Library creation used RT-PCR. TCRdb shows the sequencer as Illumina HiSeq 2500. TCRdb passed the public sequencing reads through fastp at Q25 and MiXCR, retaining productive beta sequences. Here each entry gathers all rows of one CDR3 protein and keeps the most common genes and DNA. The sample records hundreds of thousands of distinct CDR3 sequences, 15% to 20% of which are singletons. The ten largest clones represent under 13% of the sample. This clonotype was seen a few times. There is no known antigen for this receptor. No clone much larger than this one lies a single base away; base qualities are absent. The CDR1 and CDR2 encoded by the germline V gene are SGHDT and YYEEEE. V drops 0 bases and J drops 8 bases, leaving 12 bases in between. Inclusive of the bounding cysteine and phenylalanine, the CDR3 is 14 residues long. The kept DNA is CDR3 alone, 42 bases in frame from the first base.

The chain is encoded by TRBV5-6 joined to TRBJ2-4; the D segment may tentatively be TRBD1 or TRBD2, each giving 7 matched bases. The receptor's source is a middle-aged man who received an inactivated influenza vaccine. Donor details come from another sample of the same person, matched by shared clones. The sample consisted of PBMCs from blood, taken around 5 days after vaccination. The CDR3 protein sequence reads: CASSLAAGGDIQYF. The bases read TGTGCCAGCAGCTTGGCGGCAGGGGGGGACATTCAGTACTTC.